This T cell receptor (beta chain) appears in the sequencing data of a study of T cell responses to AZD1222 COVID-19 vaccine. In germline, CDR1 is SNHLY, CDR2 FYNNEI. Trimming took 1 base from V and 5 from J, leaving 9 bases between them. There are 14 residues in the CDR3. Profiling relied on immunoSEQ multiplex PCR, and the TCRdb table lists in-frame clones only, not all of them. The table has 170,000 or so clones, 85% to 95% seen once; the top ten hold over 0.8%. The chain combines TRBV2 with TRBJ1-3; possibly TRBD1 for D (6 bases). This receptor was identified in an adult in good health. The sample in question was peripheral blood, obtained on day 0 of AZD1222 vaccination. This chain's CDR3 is CASSEGGARNTIYF. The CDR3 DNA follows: TGTGCCAGCAGTGAAGGGGGGGCTCGAAACACCATATATTTT.